The clone carrying this T cell receptor (beta chain) came up a few times. The antigen remains undetermined. In each case, RNA was isolated and then reverse transcribed into cDNA as the sequencing template. Using immunoSEQ multiplex PCR, the repertoire was profiled, and TCRdb retains in-frame clones only, with some absent. The sample includes approximately 180,000 clones, about 63% of them seen just once. These data come from a study of CD8+ T cells in alopecia areata. Study-wide points: Lesional scalp, especially alopecia totalis/universalis, showed higher clonality than normal scalp.

The sequenced sample was CD4+ T cells sorted from blood, obtained at week 0. The clonotype comes from a human donor with alopecia areata.

The CDR3 loop reads CASSEHGGRRGEETQYF. CDR3 in DNA: TGTGCCAGCAGTGAGCACGGAGGCCGACGGGGTGAAGAGACCCAGTACTTC. The chain employs TRBV25-1 and TRBJ2-5; D is perhaps TRBD2 (5 bases). In germline, CDR1 is MGHDK, CDR2 SYGVNS. This CDR3 comprises 17 residues. The ends were cut back, 3 bases at V and 3 bases at J, with 20 bases in the middle.